This TCR beta chain was retrieved from a study of a mutant IDH1 vaccine in newly diagnosed glioma. A remark on this clone: Its specificity is not known.

The V gene lost 2 bases and the J gene lost 5 bases, with 12 bases spanning the gap. This CDR3 spans 15 amino acids. Germline V gene lookup returns CDR1 MNHNS and CDR2 SASEGT. Sequencing used immunoSEQ multiplex PCR; TCRdb keeps in-frame clones, though not all of them. This table holds fewer than 55,000 clones, 65% found once. Time point in this sample: week 47, end of study. It was 300 ug of mutant IDH1 20-mer peptide that made up each vaccine dose, given with topical imiquimod. The receptor was derived from a man between 40 and 49 years old with glioma. Some clones in this sample may be carry-over from other donors' samples. The sequencing used peripheral blood mononuclear cells (PBMCs), collected from a glioma patient whose treatment included an IDH1 peptide vaccine. The rearrangement joins TRBV6-1 to TRBJ1-4, with D hard to call. CDR3: CASSEIYRVNEKLFF. The CDR3 bases are TGTGCCAGCAGTGAAATTTACAGAGTGAATGAAAAACTGTTTTTT.